This T cell receptor (beta chain) was captured in a study of T cells in Graves' hyperthyroidism and ophthalmopathy. The CDR3 regions of TCR beta were amplified from RNA transcripts. First-round RT-PCR of the TCR CDR3 relied on the HTBI primer set. TCRdb reprocessed the multiplex PCR reads via MiXCR and lists one record per CDR3 protein. Counted here are 550,000 to 800,000 distinct CDR3 sequences, roughly 17% occurring once; the ten biggest clones make up roughly a sixth. J lost 9 bases, V lost 5 bases, and 13 bases had no gene match. Germline V gene sequence: CDR1 SGHVS, CDR2 FNYEAQ. The CDR3 is 15 residues long. It was considered stable Graves' hyperthyroidism when ophthalmopathy did not progress within 18 months. Fresh peripheral blood, 9.5 to 10 ml of it, supplied the PBMCs.

The chain couples TRBV7-6 to TRBJ2-1; 7 positions match TRBD1. The source of this sequence is a man aged 45-65 years with Graves' hyperthyroidism. The sample comprised blood. The CDR3, as DNA: TGTGCCAGCAGCCCGCGTTACAGGGGTCGGGGTGAGCAGTTCTTC. This sequence encodes CASSPRYRGRGEQFF.